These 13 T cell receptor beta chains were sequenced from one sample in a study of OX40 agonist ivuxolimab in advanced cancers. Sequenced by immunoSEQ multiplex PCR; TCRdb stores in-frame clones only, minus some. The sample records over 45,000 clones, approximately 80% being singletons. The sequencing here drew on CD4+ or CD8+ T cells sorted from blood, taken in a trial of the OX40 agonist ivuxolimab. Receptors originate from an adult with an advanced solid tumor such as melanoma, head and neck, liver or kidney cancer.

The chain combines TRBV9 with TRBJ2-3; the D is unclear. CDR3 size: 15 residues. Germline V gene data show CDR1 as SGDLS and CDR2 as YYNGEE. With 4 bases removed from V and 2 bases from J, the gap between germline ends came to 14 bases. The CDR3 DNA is TGTGCCAGCAGCCCCCCCGCCTCGTACACAGATACGCAGTATTTT. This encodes CASSPPASYTDTQYF.

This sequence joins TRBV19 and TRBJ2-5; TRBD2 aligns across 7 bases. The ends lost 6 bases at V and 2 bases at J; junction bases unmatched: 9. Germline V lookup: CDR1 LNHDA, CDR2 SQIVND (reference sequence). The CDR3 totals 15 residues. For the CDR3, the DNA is TGTGCCAGTAGCGTCGGGCGGGGGATGCAAGAGACCCAGTACTTC. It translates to CASSVGRGMQETQYF.

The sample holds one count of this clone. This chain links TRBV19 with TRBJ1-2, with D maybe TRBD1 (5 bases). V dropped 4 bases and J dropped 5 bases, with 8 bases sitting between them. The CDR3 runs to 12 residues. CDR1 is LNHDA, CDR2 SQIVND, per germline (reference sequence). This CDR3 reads CASSTRDYGYTF. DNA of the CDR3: TGTGCCAGTAGTACCAGGGATTATGGCTACACCTTC.

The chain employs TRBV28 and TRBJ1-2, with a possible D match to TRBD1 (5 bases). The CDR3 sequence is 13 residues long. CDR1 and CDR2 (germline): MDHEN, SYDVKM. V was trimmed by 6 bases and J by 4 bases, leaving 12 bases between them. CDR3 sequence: CASRQDGPYGYTF. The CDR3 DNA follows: TGTGCCAGCAGACAGGACGGGCCCTATGGCTACACCTTC.

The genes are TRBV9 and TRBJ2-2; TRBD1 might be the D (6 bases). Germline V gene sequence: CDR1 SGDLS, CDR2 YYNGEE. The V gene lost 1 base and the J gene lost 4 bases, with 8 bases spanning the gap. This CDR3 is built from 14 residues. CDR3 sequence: CASSVTGPTGELFF. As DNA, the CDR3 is TGTGCCAGCAGCGTAACAGGGCCCACCGGGGAGCTGTTTTTT. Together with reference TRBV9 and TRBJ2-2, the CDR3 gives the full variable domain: DSGVTQTPKHLITATGQRVTLRCSPRSGDLSVYWYQQSLDQGLQFLIQYYNGEERAKGNILERFSAQQFPDLHSELNLSSLELGDSALYFCASSVTGPTGELFFGEGSRLTVL.

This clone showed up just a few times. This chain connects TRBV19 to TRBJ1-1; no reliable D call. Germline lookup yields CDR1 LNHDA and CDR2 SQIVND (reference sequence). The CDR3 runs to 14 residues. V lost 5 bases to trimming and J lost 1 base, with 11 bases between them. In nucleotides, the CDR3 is TGTGCCAGTAGTGTTCAGGTTACGAACACTGAAGCTTTCTTT. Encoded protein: CASSVQVTNTEAFF.

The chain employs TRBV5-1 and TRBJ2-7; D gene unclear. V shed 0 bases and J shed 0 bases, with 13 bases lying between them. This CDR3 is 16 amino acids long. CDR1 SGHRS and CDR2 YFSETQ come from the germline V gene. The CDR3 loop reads CASSLGLGIFSYEQYF. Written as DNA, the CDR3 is TGCGCCAGCAGCTTGGGTTTAGGCATCTTCTCCTACGAGCAGTACTTC.

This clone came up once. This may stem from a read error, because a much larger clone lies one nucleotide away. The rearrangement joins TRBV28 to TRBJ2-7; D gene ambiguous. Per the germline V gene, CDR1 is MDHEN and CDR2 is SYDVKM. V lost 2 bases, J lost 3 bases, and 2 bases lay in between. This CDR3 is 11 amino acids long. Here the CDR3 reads CASSLGYEQYF. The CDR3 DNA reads TGTGCCAGCAGTTTAGGCTACGAGCAGTACTTC.

The CDR3, as DNA: TGTGCCAGCTCACCAGTGACTAGCGGCCTCCCCAATGAGCAGTTCTTC. Protein product: CASSPVTSGLPNEQFF. This rearrangement joins TRBV18 to TRBJ2-1; TRBD2 matches 9 bases. Germline V CDR1 and CDR2: KGHSH, LQKENI. Losses at the gene ends were 2 bases for V and 6 bases for J; bases not matched to a gene: 8. This CDR3 region has 16 residues.

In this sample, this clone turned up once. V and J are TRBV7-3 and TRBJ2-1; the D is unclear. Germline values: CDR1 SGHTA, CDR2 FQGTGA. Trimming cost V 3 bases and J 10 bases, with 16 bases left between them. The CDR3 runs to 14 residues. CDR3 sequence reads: CASSLIGSSSEQFF. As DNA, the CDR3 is TGTGCCAGCAGCTTGATCGGTAGTTCATCCGAGCAGTTCTTC. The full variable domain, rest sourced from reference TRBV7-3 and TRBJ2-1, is GAGVSQTPSNKVTEKGKYVELRCDPISGHTALYWYRQSLGQGPEFLIYFQGTGAADDSGLPNDRFFAVRPEGSVSTLKIQRTERGDSAVYLCASSLIGSSSEQFFGPGTRLTVL.

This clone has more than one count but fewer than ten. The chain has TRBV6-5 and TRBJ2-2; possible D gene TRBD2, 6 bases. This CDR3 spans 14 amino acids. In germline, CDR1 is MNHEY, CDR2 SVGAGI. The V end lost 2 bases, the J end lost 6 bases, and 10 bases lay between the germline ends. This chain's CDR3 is CASSYDGGAGELFF. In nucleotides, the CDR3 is TGTGCCAGCAGTTACGACGGAGGGGCCGGGGAGCTGTTTTTT.

The CDR3 reads CASSPGQGVYEQYF. The CDR3 region has the DNA TGTGCCAGCAGCCCGGGACAGGGGGTTTACGAGCAGTACTTC. This rearrangement joins TRBV6-5 to TRBJ2-7, with 11 positions matching TRBD1. The junction had 5 bases not matched to a gene; V was cut back by 6 bases and J by 4 bases. CDR3 length equals 14 residues. Germline assignment: CDR1 MNHEY and CDR2 SVGAGI.

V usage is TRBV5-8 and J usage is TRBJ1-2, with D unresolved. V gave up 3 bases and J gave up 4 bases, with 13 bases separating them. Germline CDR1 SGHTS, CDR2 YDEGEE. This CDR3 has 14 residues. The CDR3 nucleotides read TGTGCCAGCAGCTATAGGACGGTGCGCTATGGCTACACCTTC. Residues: CASSYRTVRYGYTF.